These 28 T cell receptor beta chains were sequenced from one sample in a study of blood T cell repertoires in COVID-19. Sequencing was performed with immunoSEQ multiplex PCR; in TCRdb, only in-frame clones are kept and a portion is missing. There are 310,000 or so clones in the sample; about 91% occur only once, and around a tenth lies in the top ten. Material: PBMCs or T cells enriched from blood (not recorded which). The origin of the receptors is a woman in her forties who had recovered from COVID-19.

The V call is TRBV6-2 or TRBV6-3, the J call TRBJ2-5; a weak D match, TRBD2 (6 bases). CDR3 length equals 16 residues. Germline-derived CDR1 and CDR2 are MNHEY and SVGEGT. Trimming removed 2 bases from V and 0 bases from J, with 13 bases in between. CDR3 sequence reads: CASSYGGGRYQETQYF. CDR3 coding DNA: TGTGCCAGCAGTTACGGGGGAGGAAGGTACCAAGAGACCCAGTACTTC.

This chain joins TRBV14 and TRBJ1-6, with D unresolved. Looked up from germline, CDR1 is SGHDN and CDR2 is FVKESK. Trimming removed 5 bases at V and 7 bases at J, with 9 bases between. The CDR3 runs 13 residues. The CDR3 nucleotides read TGTGCCAGCAGCGGTTCAGGCAATTCACCCCTCCACTTT. Residues: CASSGSGNSPLHF.

This chain uses TRBV6-5 with TRBJ2-1; 9 bases fit TRBD1. J gave up 3 bases and V 2 bases, and 2 bases lay outside the gene matches. The CDR3 is 15 residues long. Germline V gene lookup returns CDR1 MNHEY and CDR2 SVGAGI. DNA for the CDR3: TGTGCCAGCAGTTACCTGGGACAGGGCTACAATGAGCAGTTCTTC. Translation: CASSYLGQGYNEQFF.

The chain recombines TRBV21-1 with TRBJ1-4; TRBD1 is the table's D call, not checked against the DNA. TRBV21-1 is a recognized pseudogene. This CDR3 spans 18 amino acids. The CDR3 coding sequence is TGTGCCAGCAGCAAAGCGGGCGGGACAGGGGGGGTGTGTGAAAAACTGTTTTTT. Its translation is CASSKAGGTGGVCEKLFF.

The gene calls are TRBV5-1 and TRBJ2-2; possibly TRBD1 for D (6 bases). The CDR3 runs 16 residues. Germline V gene data show CDR1 as SGHRS and CDR2 as YFSETQ. V shed 0 bases and J shed 2 bases, with 11 bases lying between them. The CDR3: CASSLGGTSNTGELFF. CDR3 bases: TGCGCCAGCAGCTTGGGAGGGACAAGCAACACCGGGGAGCTGTTTTTT.

This chain links TRBV4-3 with TRBJ2-7; D perhaps matches TRBD1 (5 bases). The CDR3 totals 15 residues. V lost 1 base, J lost 2 bases, and 12 bases lay in between. Germline assignment: CDR1 LGHNA and CDR2 YSLEER. The CDR3 reads CASSQGGLPPYEQYF. The CDR3 nucleotides are TGCGCCAGCAGCCAAGGGGGCCTACCCCCCTACGAGCAGTACTTC.

This clone showed up just a few times. The CDR3 DNA follows: TGTGCCAGCAGTGACTCGGAGCGGGGGGGCTCCGGGGAGCTGTTTTTT. This codes for CASSDSERGGSGELFF. The chain employs TRBV6-4 and TRBJ2-2, with 10 bases that match TRBD2. V was clipped by 0 bases and J by 6 bases; unmatched bases: 4. This CDR3 is 16 amino acids long. Germline loops: CDR1 MRHNA, CDR2 SNTAGT.

The V and J genes are TRBV7-2 and TRBJ1-1; tentatively, D is TRBD1 (6 bases). This CDR3 is 12 amino acids long. Germline V lookup: CDR1 SGHTA, CDR2 FQGNSA. Trimming removed 4 bases at V and 8 bases at J, with 11 bases between. For the CDR3, the DNA is TGTGCCAGCAGCTCGACAGGTATAGAAGCTTTCTTT. Its protein product is CASSSTGIEAFF.

As DNA, the CDR3 is TGTGCCAGCAAAACAGGGGCGGCTAATGAAAAACTGTTTTTT. It yields the protein CASKTGAANEKLFF. The chain uses TRBV6-5 and TRBJ1-4; 7 bases line up with TRBD1. The V segment lost 7 bases and the J segment 3 bases; nucleotides outside the gene matches: 5. This CDR3 has 14 residues. Germline V gene sequence: CDR1 MNHEY, CDR2 SVGAGI.

This clone has just one count. The gene calls are TRBV24-1 and TRBJ1-2; a possible D gene is TRBD1 (6 bases). V was trimmed by 3 bases and J by 7 bases, leaving 17 bases between them. Per the germline V gene, CDR1 is KGHDR and CDR2 is SFDVKD. The length of the CDR3 is 15 residues. The CDR3 protein is CATSDLQGGLGGYTF. The DNA for the CDR3 is TGTGCCACCAGTGATCTACAGGGAGGGCTGGGTGGCTACACCTTC.

J is TRBJ1-6 and V is TRBV3-1 (or the pseudogene TRBV3-2); D unresolved. Germline CDR1 reads LGHDT; CDR2 reads YNNKEL (reference sequence). V shed 5 bases and J shed 5 bases, with 22 bases lying between them. The CDR3 is made up of 18 amino acids. CDR3 sequence (DNA): TGTGCCAGCAGCAGCGTACTTCCCATCATACATCATAATTCACCCCTCCACTTT. Protein product: CASSSVLPIIHHNSPLHF.

CDR3 nucleotides: TGTGCCAGCAGCCAAGACCTAGCGGGGAGGACCCAGTACTTC. This sequence encodes CASSQDLAGRTQYF. The chain couples TRBV3-1 (or the pseudogene TRBV3-2) to TRBJ2-5; 9 positions agree with TRBD2. Looked up from germline, CDR1 is LGHDT and CDR2 is YNNKEL (reference sequence). The V segment lost 0 bases and the J segment 7 bases; nucleotides outside the gene matches: 3. This CDR3 has 14 residues.

This chain joins TRBV19 and TRBJ2-3; a weak D match, TRBD2 (6 bases). CDR1 and CDR2 from the germline V gene are LNHDA and SQIVND (reference sequence). The length of the CDR3 is 15 residues. V was clipped by 8 bases and J by 6 bases, with 21 bases between them. The CDR3 coding sequence is TGTGCCAGTCAGCTAGGAGCGGGCCTTGAGGATACGCAGTATTTT. This translates into CASQLGAGLEDTQYF.

V gene TRBV29-1 combines with J gene TRBJ1-1, with a tentative D call TRBD1 (6 bases). V lost 5 bases and J 1 base, leaving 20 bases between the germline ends. CDR1 SQVTM and CDR2 ANQGSEA come from the germline V gene. There are 16 residues in the CDR3. The CDR3 loop reads CSVQPKQTGQNTEAFF. The CDR3, as DNA: TGCAGCGTTCAACCCAAACAGACAGGCCAGAACACTGAAGCTTTCTTT.

The CDR3 DNA follows: TGTGCCAGCAGCCAAGCTAGCGGGGTACCCTACGAGCAGTACTTC. Its translation: CASSQASGVPYEQYF. The rearrangement links TRBV3-1 (or the pseudogene TRBV3-2) to TRBJ2-7, with TRBD2 identical over 9 bases. CDR1 and CDR2 from the germline V gene are LGHDT and YNNKEL (reference sequence). The CDR3 extends over 15 amino acids. The V gene end was trimmed by 1 base and the J gene end by 2 bases; junction bases not matched to a gene: 3.

CDR3 in amino acids: CASSSKLAGVADTQYF. The CDR3 nucleotides are TGTGCCAGCAGCTCGAAACTAGCGGGAGTCGCAGATACGCAGTATTTT. This chain joins TRBV7-2 and TRBJ2-3; 11 bases line up with TRBD2. The CDR3 loop spans 16 amino acids. Germline lookup yields CDR1 SGHTA and CDR2 FQGNSA. With 4 bases clipped from V and 4 bases from J, the junction kept 7 bases outside the gene matches.

Concerning this clone: At the DNA level, this CDR3 is encoded by other sequences in the same sample as well. For the CDR3, the DNA is TGTGCCAGCAGCTTAGAAGGGGGCGGCAATCAGCCCCAGCATTTT. This translates into CASSLEGGGNQPQHF. This chain uses TRBV7-2 with TRBJ1-5, with TRBD1 matching 7 bases. CDR1 is SGHTA and CDR2 is FQGNSA in the germline V gene. The junction had 2 bases not matched to a gene; V was cut back by 1 base and J by 2 bases. CDR3 size: 15 residues.

The chain links TRBV19 to TRBJ1-5, with 9 positions matching TRBD1. The germline V gene has CDR1 LNHDA and CDR2 SQIVND (reference sequence). V trimming: 7 bases; J trimming: 4 bases; junction bases outside the gene matches: 2. The CDR3 has 13 amino acids. As DNA, the CDR3 is TGTGCCAGTACGGGACAGGGTAATCAGCCCCAGCATTTT. This translates into CASTGQGNQPQHF.

This chain links TRBV2 with TRBJ2-7; perhaps TRBD2 as D (7 bases). Trimming shortened V by 2 bases and J by 4 bases, and 12 bases separated the two germline ends. CDR1 is SNHLY, CDR2 FYNNEI, per germline. CDR3 length equals 14 residues. The CDR3 region is CASSEKGGIYEQYF. Written as DNA, the CDR3 is TGTGCCAGCAGTGAAAAGGGGGGGATTTACGAGCAGTACTTC.

Of note for this clone: Other DNA sequences in this specimen translate into the identical CDR3. This CDR3 reads CASSLSGGRDTQYF. In nucleotides, the CDR3 is TGTGCCAGCTCACTTAGCGGGGGAAGAGATACGCAGTATTTT. The chain is built from TRBV18 and TRBJ2-3; 9 positions agree with TRBD2. Unmatched junction bases numbered 4, after V lost 4 bases and J lost 5 bases. From germline, CDR1 is KGHSH and CDR2 LQKENI. The CDR3 is made up of 14 amino acids.

The chain combines TRBV28 with TRBJ1-2; 7 nucleotides agree with TRBD1. CDR1 is MDHEN and CDR2 is SYDVKM in the germline V gene. The CDR3 length is 14 residues. With 4 bases clipped from V and 8 bases from J, the junction kept 10 bases outside the gene matches. The CDR3 region is CASSYLYGTVGYTF. In DNA, the CDR3 is TGTGCCAGCAGTTACCTATATGGGACAGTCGGCTACACCTTC.

The chain combines TRBV28 with TRBJ2-3, with 8 bases that match TRBD2. CDR1 is MDHEN, CDR2 SYDVKM, per germline. Losses at the gene ends were 5 bases for V and 3 bases for J; bases not matched to a gene: 4. The CDR3 consists of 14 residues. The CDR3 bases are TGTGCCAGCAGTCCCGGACTAGCAACAGATACGCAGTATTTT. It is translated as CASSPGLATDTQYF.

The J gene is TRBJ1-1, the V gene TRBV7-3; tentatively, D is TRBD1 (5 bases). The germline CDR1 and CDR2 sequences are SGHTA and FQGTGA. The CDR3 length is 15 residues. V was cut by 7 bases and J by 3 bases, with 18 bases left in between. The CDR3 region is CASTQGGGLDTEAFF. CDR3 bases: TGTGCCAGCACTCAGGGCGGGGGACTGGACACTGAAGCTTTCTTT.

This clone was observed a single time. The CDR3 nucleotides are TGTGCCAGCAGTTTACGGACTGGAAACGAGTACTTC. Residues: CASSLRTGNEYF. The J gene is TRBJ2-7, the V gene TRBV28, with a possible D match to TRBD2 (5 bases). The CDR3 totals 12 residues. Per the germline V gene, CDR1 is MDHEN and CDR2 is SYDVKM. Trimming took 2 bases from V and 11 from J, leaving 13 bases between them.

The V call is TRBV11-2, the J call TRBJ1-2; D is perhaps TRBD1 (5 bases). With 4 bases removed from V and 4 bases from J, the gap between germline ends came to 10 bases. The CDR3 totals 13 residues. Germline lookup yields CDR1 SGHAT and CDR2 FQNNGV. CDR3: CASSSQGSYGYTF. CDR3 DNA sequence: TGTGCCAGCAGCTCCCAGGGAAGCTATGGCTACACCTTC.

The rearrangement links TRBV19 to TRBJ2-7; a weak D match, TRBD1 (5 bases). The CDR3 has 16 residues. Trimming removed 6 bases at V and 0 bases at J, with 18 bases between. Germline V gene data show CDR1 as LNHDA and CDR2 as SQIVND (reference sequence). This CDR3 reads CASSTNGLGPSYEQYF. As DNA, the CDR3 is TGTGCCAGTAGCACCAACGGGCTGGGGCCCTCCTACGAGCAGTACTTC.

The chain joins TRBV11-3 to TRBJ1-1; 10 nucleotides line up with TRBD1. The germline gives CDR1 SGHNT, CDR2 YENEEA. The CDR3 loop spans 16 amino acids. The junction had 11 bases not matched to a gene; V was cut back by 3 bases and J by 7 bases. The CDR3 DNA sequence: TGTGCCAGCAGCTTGGGGGGACAGGGGATTGGTGTTGAAGCTTTCTTT. This codes for CASSLGGQGIGVEAFF.

This clone was counted a single time. The J gene is TRBJ1-2, the V gene TRBV30; 10 bases align to TRBD1. CDR1 and CDR2 from the germline V gene are GTSNPN and SVGIG (reference sequence). V shed 5 bases and J 7 bases; nucleotides not matched to a gene: 1. This CDR3 is built from 11 residues. The CDR3, as DNA: TGTGCCTGGGGGACAGGGGCTGGCTACACCTTC. It specifies CAWGTGAGYTF.